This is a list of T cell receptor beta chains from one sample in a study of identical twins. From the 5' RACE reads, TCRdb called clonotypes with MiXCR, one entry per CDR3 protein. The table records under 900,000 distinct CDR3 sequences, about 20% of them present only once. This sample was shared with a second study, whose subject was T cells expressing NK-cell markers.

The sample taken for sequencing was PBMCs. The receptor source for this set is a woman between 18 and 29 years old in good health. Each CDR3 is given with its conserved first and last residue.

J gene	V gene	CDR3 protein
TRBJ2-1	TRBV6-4	CASSDSMDTRQFF
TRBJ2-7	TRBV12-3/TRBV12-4	CASSFMSPDEQYF
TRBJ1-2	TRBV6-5	CASSYLGFNGYTF
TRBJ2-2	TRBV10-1	CASSDGRDTGELFF
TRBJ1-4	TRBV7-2	CASSREGQGLGKLFF
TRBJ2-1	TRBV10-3	CAIGASGYNEQFF
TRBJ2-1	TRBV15	CATSRGGDNEQFF
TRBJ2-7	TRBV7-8	CASTLGQTLLDYEQYF
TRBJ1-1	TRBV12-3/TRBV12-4	CASGLGVTEAFF
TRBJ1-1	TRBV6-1	CASNQGQNRNTEAFF
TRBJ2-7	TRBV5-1	CASAQGRGLEQYF
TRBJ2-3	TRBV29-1	CSVVDRGVFTDTQYFGNTQYF
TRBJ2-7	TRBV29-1	CSVDSGTGRYEQYF
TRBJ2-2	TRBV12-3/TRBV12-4	CASSFSAGRLNTGELFF
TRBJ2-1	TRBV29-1	CSGQASGRTYEQFF
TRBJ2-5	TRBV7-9	CASSAGRSGRKQETQYF
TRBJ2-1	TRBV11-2	CASSAAREQFF
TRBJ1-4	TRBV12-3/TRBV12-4	CASRLQGNEKLFF
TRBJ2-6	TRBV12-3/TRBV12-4	CASTLSGANVLTF
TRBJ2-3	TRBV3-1	CASSQRGAHDTQYF
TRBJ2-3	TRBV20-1	CSAGRNTDTQYF
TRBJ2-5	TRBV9	CASSVALSSGTAQETQYF
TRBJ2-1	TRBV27	CASSSFSSHEQFF
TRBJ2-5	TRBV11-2	CASRPEGETQYF
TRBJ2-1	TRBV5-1	CASSFSHPPGEFF
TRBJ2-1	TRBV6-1	CASDERGYFNEQFF
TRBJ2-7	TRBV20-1	CSAREDGEQYF
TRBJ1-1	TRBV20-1	CSARVLGSRGRF
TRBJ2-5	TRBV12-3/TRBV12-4	CASSPIQDGTQYF
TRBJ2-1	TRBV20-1	CSAPQGKVYNEQFF
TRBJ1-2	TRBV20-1	CSARGLGELGSYGYTF
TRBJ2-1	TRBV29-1	CSVVGREVANEQFF
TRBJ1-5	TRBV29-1	CSVGLGEGQPQHF
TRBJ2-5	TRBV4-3	CASSQDTFQETQYF
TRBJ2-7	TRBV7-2	CASTRGGSAYEQYF
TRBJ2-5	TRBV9	CASSSRDTGLWTQYF
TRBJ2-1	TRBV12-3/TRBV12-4	CASGPGGGGSEQFF
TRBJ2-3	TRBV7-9	CASNNPERLHTDTQYF
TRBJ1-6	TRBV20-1	CSASQLAPNSPLHF
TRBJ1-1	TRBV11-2	CASSPIRPTNTEAFF
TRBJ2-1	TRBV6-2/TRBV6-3	CASRQLAGNRYNEQFF
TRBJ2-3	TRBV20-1	CSASGLVGTSTDTQYF
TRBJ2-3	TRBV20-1	CSAHGRSTDTQYF
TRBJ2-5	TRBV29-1	CSVAARGGDETQYF
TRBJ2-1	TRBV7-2	CASSFGPLSEQFF
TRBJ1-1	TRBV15	CATSRGSAGDAAIEAFF
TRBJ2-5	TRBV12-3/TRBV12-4	CASSTDNQETQYF
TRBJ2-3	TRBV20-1	CSATRLAGRTDTQYF
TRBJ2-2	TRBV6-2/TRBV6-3	CASRTSGSVSGELFF
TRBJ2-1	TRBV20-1	CSAPVGLAGGHEQFF
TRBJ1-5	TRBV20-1	CSAYGGRSLNQPQHF
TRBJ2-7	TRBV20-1	CSATDVRGASYEQYF
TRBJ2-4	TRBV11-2	CASSPLKGPHIQYF
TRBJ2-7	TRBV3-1	CASSRPQGREEQYF
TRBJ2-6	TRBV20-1	CSAWTGGVAGANVLTF
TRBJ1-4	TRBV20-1	CSARQGGKEKLFF
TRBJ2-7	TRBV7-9	CASSPQAGRSEQYF
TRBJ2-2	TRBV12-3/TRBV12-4	CASSLLAVGTGELFF
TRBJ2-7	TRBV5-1	CASSYGGGGVYEQYF